This T cell receptor (beta chain) was observed in a study of shared clonotypes between healthy human individuals. About the research overall: Donor ages ranged 18 to 49 years: a couple of women, three men. Study observations and caveats: On the whole, naive subsets had larger estimated richness than memory subsets had. In the sorted subsets, rarefaction showed sequencing was incomplete despite large depth. It was observed that approximately 5% of naive CD4 clonotypes were shared across several donors.

This clone has just one count. Its specificity is unknown. The assay was immunoSEQ multiplex PCR, and TCRdb's table has in-frame clones only and misses some. This repertoire shows 1.5 million to 2.5 million clones, about 95% found once; its top ten account for 1% to 1.5%. CD8 cells classed as naive were CD45RO-negative and positively selected for CCR7, excluding terminally differentiated effector memory CD45RA+ cells. The sequence came from a man younger than 35 in good health. Specimen: naive CD8+ T cells sorted from blood.

The CDR3 nucleotides read TGTGCCAGCAGCGTAGCTGGACCATACAGCTCGAACACCGGGGAGCTGTTTTTT. Protein product: CASSVAGPYSSNTGELFF. This chain uses TRBV9 with TRBJ2-2; no clear D. V was pared by 0 bases and J by 0 bases, with 15 bases between. In germline, CDR1 is SGDLS, CDR2 YYNGEE. The CDR3 spans 18 residues.